The 13 T cell receptor beta chains below come from one sample, sequenced in a study of CD8+ T cells in alopecia areata. The authors extracted RNA and reverse transcribed it into cDNA as the sequencing template. Repertoires were generated with immunoSEQ multiplex PCR, while TCRdb's copy carries only in-frame clones and drops some. Of some 200,000 clones listed, around 50% are singletons. Sequenced here: CD4+ T cells sorted from blood, sampled at week 0. These receptors were collected from a human donor with alopecia areata.

The rearrangement joins TRBV5-6 to TRBJ2-5, with D maybe TRBD2 (5 bases). Germline CDR1 and CDR2: SGHDT and YYEEEE. V gave up 0 bases and J gave up 5 bases, with 14 bases separating them. The CDR3 covers 15 residues. Here the CDR3 DNA reads TGTGCCAGCAGCTTGGTGACAAACGGGATGGAGACCCAGTACTTC. It translates to CASSLVTNGMETQYF.

This clone showed up just a few times. The chain employs TRBV30 and TRBJ2-3; TRBD2 might be the D (5 bases). Per the germline V gene, CDR1 is GTSNPN and CDR2 is SVGIG (reference sequence). The V and J ends lost 5 bases and 1 base respectively, with 13 bases between them. This CDR3 spans 14 amino acids. For the CDR3, the DNA is TGTGCCTGGGGAAAGCGGCCTCGCACAGATACGCAGTATTTT. This sequence encodes CAWGKRPRTDTQYF.

The chain links TRBV29-1 to TRBJ2-5; 11 positions agree with TRBD1. The CDR3 is 16 amino acids. CDR1 and CDR2 (germline): SQVTM, ANQGSEA. J lost 0 bases, V lost 4 bases, and 7 bases had no gene match. This CDR3 is CSVAGTGGKYQETQYF. In DNA form, the CDR3 reads TGCAGCGTTGCCGGGACAGGGGGAAAGTACCAAGAGACCCAGTACTTC.

V usage is TRBV29-1 and J usage is TRBJ1-2; D is unclear. Trimming took 3 bases from V and 8 from J, leaving 10 bases between them. This CDR3 comprises 11 residues. Germline V gene data show CDR1 as SQVTM and CDR2 as ANQGSEA. The CDR3 spells CSVEEGMGYTF. DNA for the CDR3: TGCAGCGTTGAGGAAGGTATGGGCTACACCTTC.

This chain connects TRBV9 to TRBJ2-7; D possibly matches TRBD1 or TRBD2 (6 bases each). The V end lost 0 bases, the J end lost 2 bases, and 9 bases lay between the germline ends. The CDR3 contains 14 residues. Per the germline V gene, CDR1 is SGDLS and CDR2 is YYNGEE. CDR3 loop: CASSVDRGAYEQYF. In nucleotides, the CDR3 is TGTGCCAGCAGCGTAGATAGGGGGGCCTACGAGCAGTACTTC.

The sample holds a few counts of this clone. This chain joins TRBV29-1 and TRBJ2-7, with 9 bases matching TRBD1. Germline V gene lookup returns CDR1 SQVTM and CDR2 ANQGSEA. This CDR3 region has 13 residues. The DNA for the CDR3 is TGCAGTGCCGAGGGACAGGGAAACTACGAGCAGTACTTC. Translated, it gives CSAEGQGNYEQYF.

J is TRBJ2-1 and V is TRBV6-1; the D is unclear. Germline CDR1 reads MNHNS; CDR2 reads SASEGT. CDR3 length: 12 residues. Deletions cut 2 bases from V and 1 base from J, with 0 bases between. For the CDR3, the DNA is TGTGCCAGCAGTGAATCCTACAATGAGCAGTTCTTC. Translating gives CASSESYNEQFF.

This chain links TRBV14 with TRBJ2-7; D not certain. Trimming shortened V by 1 base and J by 2 bases, and 6 bases separated the two germline ends. Germline-derived CDR1 and CDR2 are SGHDN and FVKESK. The CDR3 runs to 13 residues. Written as DNA, the CDR3 is TGTGCCAGCAGCCAAGTTGGGGCCTACGAGCAGTACTTC. Translated, it gives CASSQVGAYEQYF.

This chain joins TRBV7-9 and TRBJ2-5, with no clear D. CDR1 and CDR2 (germline): SEHNR, FQNEAQ (reference sequence). Trimming removed 1 base at V and 0 bases at J, with 6 bases between. CDR3 size: 14 residues. The CDR3 is CASSLESYQETQYF. DNA for the CDR3: TGTGCCAGCAGCTTAGAATCCTACCAAGAGACCCAGTACTTC.

This clone appeared a few times. The chain links TRBV4-1 to TRBJ1-5; D is perhaps TRBD1 (5 bases). The CDR3 is 16 residues long. The germline V gene encodes CDR1 MGHRA and CDR2 YSYEKL. Trimming removed 0 bases at V and 2 bases at J, with 11 bases between. CDR3 bases: TGCGCCAGCAGCCAAGATGGGGGTTATGGCAATCAGCCCCAGCATTTT. This encodes CASSQDGGYGNQPQHF.

CDR3 DNA: TGCGCCAGCAGCCCCGGGGAACCGGGCTATGGCTACACCTTC. Its translation is CASSPGEPGYGYTF. The chain combines TRBV5-1 with TRBJ1-2; D call uncertain. V dropped 4 bases and J dropped 4 bases, with 14 bases sitting between them. Looked up from germline, CDR1 is SGHRS and CDR2 is YFSETQ. CDR3 size: 14 residues.

The chain carries TRBV30 and TRBJ2-2; no clear D. V was clipped by 0 bases and J by 7 bases, with 12 bases between them. The CDR3 runs 14 residues. CDR1 GTSNPN and CDR2 SVGIG come from the germline V gene (reference sequence). As DNA, the CDR3 is TGTGCCTGGAGTGTACCCCTGTCCGTCGGGGAGCTGTTTTTT. This codes for CAWSVPLSVGELFF.

This clone was picked up a small number of times. The rearrangement joins TRBV4-2 to TRBJ2-6, with D uncertain. CDR1 is LGHNA and CDR2 is YNFKEQ in the germline V gene. The V end was cut by 1 base, the J end by 0 bases, with 7 bases between. The CDR3 has 16 amino acids. The CDR3 DNA reads as TGTGCCAGCAGCCAAGTTTCCTCCTCTGGGGCCAACGTCCTGACTTTC. It is translated as CASSQVSSSGANVLTF.